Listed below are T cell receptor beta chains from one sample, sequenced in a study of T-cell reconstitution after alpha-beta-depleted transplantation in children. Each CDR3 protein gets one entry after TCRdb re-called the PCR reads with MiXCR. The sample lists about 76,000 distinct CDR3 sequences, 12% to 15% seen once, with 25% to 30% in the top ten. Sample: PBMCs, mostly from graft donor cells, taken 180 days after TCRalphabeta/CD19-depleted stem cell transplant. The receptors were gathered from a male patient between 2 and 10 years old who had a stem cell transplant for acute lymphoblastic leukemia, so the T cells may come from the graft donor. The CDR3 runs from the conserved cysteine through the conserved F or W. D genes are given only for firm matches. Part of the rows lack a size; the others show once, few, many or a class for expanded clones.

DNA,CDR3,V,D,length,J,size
TGCAGTGCTGGGGGAGGAGCCTCTGGGGCCAACGTCCTGACTTTC,CSAGGGASGANVLTF,TRBV20-1,-,15,TRBJ2-6,-
TGTGCCAGTAAGAAGCGGTTTAGCACAGATACGCAGTATTTT,CASKKRFSTDTQYF,TRBV6-2/TRBV6-3,-,14,TRBJ2-3,-
TGTGCCAGCAGCTTTCCGGGCTCCCAGGAGCAGTACTTC,CASSFPGSQEQYF,TRBV5-5,-,13,TRBJ2-7,few
TGTGCCAGCAGCTTCGACGGAATCGTAAGCTACGAGCAGTACTTC,CASSFDGIVSYEQYF,TRBV5-8,-,15,TRBJ2-7,few
TGTGCCAGCAGCTTACTGGGCGCGGAGATCAATGAGCAGTTCTTC,CASSLLGAEINEQFF,TRBV7-2,-,15,TRBJ2-1,once
TGTGCCAGCAGCGTAGACGGGAGCCCCAACGAGCAGTACTTC,CASSVDGSPNEQYF,TRBV9,-,14,TRBJ2-7,many
TGTGCCAGCAGTTTATATCGTCACTCCTACGAGCAGTACTTC,CASSLYRHSYEQYF,TRBV27,-,14,TRBJ2-7,-
TGTGCCAGCAGCAAATTCCCATCCCCCGAGCGGGGCACAGATACGCAGTATTTT,CASSKFPSPERGTDTQYF,TRBV25-1,-,18,TRBJ2-3,-
TGTGCCAGGAGCCCTGGACAGCCCTACGAGCAGTACTTC,CARSPGQPYEQYF,TRBV7-9,-,13,TRBJ2-7,-
TGTGCCAGCAGCCCCCGGGACAGGGTCTTCTACGAGCAGTACTTC,CASSPRDRVFYEQYF,TRBV9,TRBD1,15,TRBJ2-7,-
TGTGCCAGCAGTTTATATGCAGGGGGGAACACCGGGGAGCTGTTTTTT,CASSLYAGGNTGELFF,TRBV28,TRBD1,16,TRBJ2-2,-
TGCGCCAGCAGCTACCAGGGAAAGGCCAAAAACATTCAGTACTTC,CASSYQGKAKNIQYF,TRBV4-3,-,15,TRBJ2-4,-
TGTGCCAGCACCGCTTCAGGGGGCAATCAGCCCCAGCATTTT,CASTASGGNQPQHF,TRBV5-5,-,14,TRBJ1-5,many
TGTGCCAGCAGGGGACAGGGGACCTACGAGCAGTACTTC,CASRGQGTYEQYF,TRBV28,TRBD1,13,TRBJ2-7,few
TGCGCCAGCAGCCAGTCCAGGGGGCGTACCGGGGAGCTGTTTTTT,CASSQSRGRTGELFF,TRBV4-3,TRBD1,15,TRBJ2-2,-
TGTGCCAGCAGCTTAGGAGGTAGAAAGGAGACCCAGTACTTC,CASSLGGRKETQYF,TRBV7-9,-,14,TRBJ2-5,few
TGTGCCAGCAGCGCCCGTCAACAGGGGATATCTGGGGCCAACGTCCTGACTTTC,CASSARQQGISGANVLTF,TRBV9,TRBD1,18,TRBJ2-6,-
TGTGCCAGCAGCGTCTCCGGGGCGAACACTGAAGCTTTCTTT,CASSVSGANTEAFF,TRBV9,-,14,TRBJ1-1,few
TGCAGTGCCCGACTAGCGGGAGTTCCAGATACGCAGTATTTT,CSARLAGVPDTQYF,TRBV20-1,TRBD2,14,TRBJ2-3,-
TGCAGCGTTGTGGGAGGTGAGCAGTTCTTC,CSVVGGEQFF,TRBV29-1,-,10,TRBJ2-1,-
TGCAGTGCTATAACGCGCGGGAGGGCCCGGGAGACCCAGTACTTC,CSAITRGRARETQYF,TRBV20-1,TRBD2,15,TRBJ2-5,few
TGTGCCAGCAGCTTATATGGAGGGACTAGCACGCAAAATGAGCAGTTCTTC,CASSLYGGTSTQNEQFF,TRBV7-2,TRBD2,17,TRBJ2-1,-